This T cell receptor beta chain appears in the sequencing data of a study of T cells in Graves' hyperthyroidism and ophthalmopathy. Study overall: Peripheral blood was drawn at first diagnosis, prior to all treatment.

Amplified TCR beta CDR3 regions derived from RNA transcripts. A set of HTBI primers served as the primers for a first-round RT-PCR of the TCR CDR3. One entry per CDR3 protein, called by TCRdb with MiXCR from the multiplex PCR reads. The profile shows roughly 520,000 distinct CDR3 sequences, roughly a quarter of them singletons. The authors obtained PBMCs from 7.5 to 10 ml of fresh peripheral blood. Trimming took off 0 bases at V and 4 bases at J, with 12 bases between the two ends. The CDR3 is made up of 15 amino acids. In germline, CDR1 is SGHTA, CDR2 FQGTGA. Sequencing was performed on blood. The chain employs TRBV7-3 and TRBJ2-5; possibly TRBD2 for D (5 bases). This clonotype was sampled from a woman in her 30s with Graves' ophthalmopathy. CDR3 loop: CASSLTSAGVETQYF. The CDR3 region has the DNA TGTGCCAGCAGCTTAACGAGTGCGGGTGTAGAGACCCAGTACTTC.